These 14 T cell receptor beta chains share one sample of origin, sequenced in a study of T cells in Graves' hyperthyroidism and ophthalmopathy (dated by TCRdb to about 2019). Library creation used multiplex PCR. Sequenced using an Illumina HiSeq 2000. Amplification of TCR beta CDR3 regions was carried out from RNA transcripts. The first round of RT-PCR for the TCR CDR3 was performed with the HTBI primer set and the Qiagen OneStep RT-PCR kit. TCRdb reran the public reads through fastp at Q25 and MiXCR, keeping productive beta chains. Here each entry gathers all rows of one CDR3 protein and keeps the most common genes and DNA. This sample is represented by around 700,000 distinct CDR3 sequences; approximately 19% of them were singletons. Around 17% of the sample belongs to the ten largest clones. The specimen was blood. The receptors come from a woman aged 45 to 65 with Graves' hyperthyroidism that later progressed to Graves' ophthalmopathy.

This clonotype was seen ten or more times. This chain uses TRBV30 with TRBJ1-5; maybe TRBD1 (5 bases). CDR1 is GTSNPN, CDR2 SVGIG, per germline (reference sequence). This CDR3 is 13 amino acids long. With 1 base removed from V and 5 bases from J, the gap between germline ends came to 9 bases. CDR3 sequence (DNA): TGTGCCTGGAGTGAGGGGTGGGATCAGCCCCAGCATTTT. Protein product: CAWSEGWDQPQHF.

The V call is TRBV30, the J call TRBJ2-6, with D unresolved. Per the germline V gene, CDR1 is GTSNPN and CDR2 is SVGIG (reference sequence). This CDR3 has 18 amino acids. V was clipped by 0 bases and J by 0 bases, with 15 bases between them. CDR3 residues: CAWSVNGVISSGANVLTF. The CDR3 nucleotides are TGTGCCTGGAGTGTGAATGGGGTGATCAGCTCTGGGGCCAACGTCCTGACTTTC.

This clonotype was observed at least ten times. The rearrangement joins TRBV6-1 to TRBJ2-3, with D maybe TRBD2 (6 bases). Germline CDR1 MNHNS, CDR2 SASEGT. V was cut by 8 bases and J by 3 bases, with 15 bases left in between. CDR3 length: 14 residues. The CDR3 region has the DNA TGTGCCAGCGTCTTAGCGGCCACGACAGATACGCAGTATTTT. Translation: CASVLAATTDTQYF.

The table lists this clonotype with many counts. The genes are TRBV20-1 and TRBJ1-6, with no clear D. The CDR3 totals 17 residues. Trimming stripped 0 bases from V and 0 bases from J, with 12 bases between. The V gene's germline CDR1 is DFQATT and CDR2 SNEGSKA (reference sequence). The CDR3 nucleotides are TGCAGTGCTAGAGATATGGGGTCTAGCTCCTATAATTCACCCCTCCACTTT. It encodes CSARDMGSSSYNSPLHF.

In this sample, this clonotype turned up many times. The chain joins TRBV20-1 to TRBJ2-5; D gene ambiguous. This CDR3 has 12 residues. Germline CDR1 and CDR2: DFQATT and SNEGSKA (reference sequence). The V end was cut by 5 bases, the J end by 1 base, with 8 bases between. CDR3 sequence: CSALGSQETQYF. The CDR3 DNA sequence: TGCAGTGCTCTAGGGTCCCAAGAGACCCAGTACTTC.

The chain joins TRBV10-1 to TRBJ1-6; the D is unclear. From germline, CDR1 is WNHNN and CDR2 SYGVQD (reference sequence). The ends were cut back, 0 bases at V and 10 bases at J, with 10 bases in the middle. The CDR3 runs to 14 residues. CDR3 DNA sequence: TGCGCCAGCAGTGAGTCTGGGGATGGATCACCCCTCCACTTT. Encoded protein: CASSESGDGSPLHF.

The V gene is TRBV13, the J gene TRBJ1-3; weak D call: TRBD1 (6 bases). The length of the CDR3 is 16 residues. The V end was cut by 4 bases, the J end by 4 bases, with 17 bases between. The germline V gene encodes CDR1 PRHDT and CDR2 FYEKMQ (reference sequence). CDR3 nucleotides: TGTGCCAGCAGCTCCTCCCCGGGACACAAGGGAAACACCATATATTTT. This codes for CASSSSPGHKGNTIYF.

J is TRBJ2-1 and V is TRBV19; D may be TRBD2 (6 bases). Germline CDR1 LNHDA, CDR2 SQIVND (reference sequence). Trimming removed 7 bases from V and 5 bases from J, with 15 bases in between. The CDR3 is 14 residues long. The CDR3 DNA is TGTGCCAGTATAGACCCGGGACTCGACAATGAGCAGTTCTTC. Translating it yields CASIDPGLDNEQFF.

This clonotype has just a few counts. This chain joins TRBV5-1 and TRBJ2-7; D not certain. Germline V gene data show CDR1 as SGHRS and CDR2 as YFSETQ. This CDR3 spans 13 amino acids. The germline V and J ends were trimmed by 1 base and 3 bases, with 8 bases remaining between them. The CDR3 DNA reads TGCGCCAGCAGCTTGAGGATAGACTACGAGCAGTACTTC. This encodes CASSLRIDYEQYF.

This clonotype was found many times. The J gene is TRBJ2-3, the V gene TRBV5-1; 7 bases match TRBD2. The ends lost 0 bases at V and 4 bases at J; junction bases unmatched: 5. This CDR3 spans 15 amino acids. Germline V gene sequence: CDR1 SGHRS, CDR2 YFSETQ. CDR3 loop: CASSLDAGDADTQYF. CDR3 in DNA: TGCGCCAGCAGCTTGGATGCGGGGGACGCAGATACGCAGTATTTT.

This clonotype was seen repeatedly, ten times or more. V usage is TRBV20-1 and J usage is TRBJ1-2; D unresolved. Trimming shortened V by 5 bases and J by 4 bases, and 14 bases separated the two germline ends. The CDR3 loop spans 13 amino acids. Germline CDR1 DFQATT, CDR2 SNEGSKA (reference sequence). For the CDR3, the DNA is TGCAGTGCTCCGAGGGCCGGAGGCTATGGCTACACCTTC. Protein product: CSAPRAGGYGYTF.

This clonotype was seen a handful of times. This chain connects TRBV5-1 to TRBJ2-5, with D maybe TRBD2 (6 bases). CDR1 is SGHRS and CDR2 is YFSETQ in the germline V gene. Trimming cost V 3 bases and J 2 bases, with 11 bases left between them. The CDR3 covers 14 residues. This CDR3 is CASSSGLIQETQYF. The CDR3 DNA is TGCGCCAGCAGCTCGGGACTTATACAAGAGACCCAGTACTTC.

At least ten counts were recorded for this clonotype. The chain combines TRBV18 with TRBJ1-1; D not resolved. CDR1 KGHSH and CDR2 LQKENI come from the germline V gene. The CDR3 runs 15 residues. The V and J ends lost 4 bases and 0 bases respectively, with 12 bases between them. The chain's CDR3 is CASSQQVDMNTEAFF. The DNA for the CDR3 is TGTGCCAGCTCACAACAAGTTGACATGAACACTGAAGCTTTCTTT.

This chain links TRBV29-1 with TRBJ1-4; D gene uncertain. The CDR3 is 13 amino acids. CDR1 and CDR2 from the germline V gene are SQVTM and ANQGSEA. The V gene lost 3 bases and the J gene lost 6 bases, with 11 bases spanning the gap. The CDR3 DNA reads TGCAGCGTTGAGAGCCCCGGGGATGAAAAACTGTTTTTT. As protein: CSVESPGDEKLFF.